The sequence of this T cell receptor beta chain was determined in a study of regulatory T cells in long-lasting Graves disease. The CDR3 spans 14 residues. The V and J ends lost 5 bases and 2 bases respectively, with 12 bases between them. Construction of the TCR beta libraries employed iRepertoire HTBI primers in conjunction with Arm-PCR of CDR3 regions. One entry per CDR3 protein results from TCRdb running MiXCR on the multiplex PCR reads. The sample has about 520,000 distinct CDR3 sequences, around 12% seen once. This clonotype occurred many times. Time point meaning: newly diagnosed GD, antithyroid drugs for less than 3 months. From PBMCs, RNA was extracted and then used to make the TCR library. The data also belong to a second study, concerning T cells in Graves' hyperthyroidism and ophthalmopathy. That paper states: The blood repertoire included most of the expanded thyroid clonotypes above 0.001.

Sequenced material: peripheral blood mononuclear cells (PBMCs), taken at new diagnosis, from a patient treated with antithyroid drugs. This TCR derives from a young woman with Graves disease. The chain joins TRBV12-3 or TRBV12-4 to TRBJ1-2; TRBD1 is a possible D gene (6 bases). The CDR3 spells CASSPSTGNYGYTF. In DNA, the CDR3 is TGTGCCAGCAGTCCATCAACAGGGAACTATGGCTACACCTTC.